This T cell receptor (beta chain) is from a study of blood T cell repertoires in COVID-19. Overall study context: Researchers got acute and convalescent COVID-19 samples from the United States, Italy and Spain.

V was clipped by 5 bases and J by 5 bases; unmatched bases: 9. The germline CDR1 and CDR2 sequences are MNHEY and SMNVEV (reference sequence). CDR3 length: 15 amino acids. Libraries were prepared by immunoSEQ multiplex PCR; TCRdb keeps only in-frame clonotypes and omits some of them. The profile shows approximately 110,000 clones, around 80% of them singletons. This clone has a handful of counts. The receptor's source is a man in his sixties or seventies with active or convalescent COVID-19. The J gene is TRBJ2-1, the V gene TRBV27; 7 positions agree with TRBD1. Sequencing used peripheral blood. CDR3 sequence reads: CASSPTTGSNNEQFF. The DNA for the CDR3 is TGTGCCAGCAGTCCAACGACAGGGAGCAACAATGAGCAGTTCTTC.